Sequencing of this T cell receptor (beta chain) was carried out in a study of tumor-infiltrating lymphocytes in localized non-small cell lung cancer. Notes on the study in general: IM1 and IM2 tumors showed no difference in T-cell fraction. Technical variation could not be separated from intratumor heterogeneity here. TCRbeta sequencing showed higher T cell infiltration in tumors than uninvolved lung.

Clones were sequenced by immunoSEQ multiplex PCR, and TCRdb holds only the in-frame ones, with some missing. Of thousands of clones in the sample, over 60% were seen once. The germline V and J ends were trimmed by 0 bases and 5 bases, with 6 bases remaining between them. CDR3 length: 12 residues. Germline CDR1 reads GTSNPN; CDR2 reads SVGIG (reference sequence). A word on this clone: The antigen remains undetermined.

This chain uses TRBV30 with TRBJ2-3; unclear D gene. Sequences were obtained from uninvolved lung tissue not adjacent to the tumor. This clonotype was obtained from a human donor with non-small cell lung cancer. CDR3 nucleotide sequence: TGTGCCTGGAGTGTAGGGCAAGATACGCAGTATTTT. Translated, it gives CAWSVGQDTQYF.